The entry that follows covers one T cell receptor (beta chain) sequence. These data are taken from a study of cytomegalovirus exposure and HLA in healthy donors. Both 60 Vbeta primers and 13 Jbeta primers went into the PCR. Assay: immunoSEQ multiplex PCR; the TCRdb copy retains only in-frame clones and omits some. Of 150,000 to 200,000 clones listed, approximately 85% were seen once; the top ten hold less than 2%. The CDR3 is 15 amino acids. Germline V gene sequence: CDR1 MNHNS, CDR2 SASEGT. V gave up 3 bases and J gave up 4 bases, with 15 bases separating them. The sample comprised PBMCs. This chain uses TRBV6-1 with TRBJ1-2; D is ambiguous. The sequence was obtained from a man aged 18-30 years in good health and CMV-seronegative. CDR3: CASSDVSGLGYGYTF. CDR3 in DNA: TGTGCCAGCAGTGATGTATCAGGCTTGGGCTATGGCTACACCTTC.